The rows below give T cell receptor beta chains drawn from one sample of a study of T cells in Graves' hyperthyroidism and ophthalmopathy. TCRdb used MiXCR to reprocess the multiplex PCR reads, holding one entry per CDR3 protein. The profile covers about 500,000 distinct CDR3 sequences, with over 45% appearing a single time and roughly 45% taken by the ten largest. Material for sequencing was peripheral blood or thyroid tissue (not recorded which). All receptors come from an adult woman with Graves' disease, either hyperthyroidism or ophthalmopathy (not recorded which). The CDR3 runs from the conserved cysteine through the conserved F or W. The D gene is left open where the match is weak. The size of a clone is reported for some rows only, either as once, few or many, or as a class for expanded clones.

CDR3 DNA	CDR3 protein	clone size	V gene	J gene	D gene
TGCAGCGTTGAACGGGGGGGACTAGCGGGAAGCTACGAGCAGTACTTC	CSVERGGLAGSYEQYF	.	TRBV29-1	TRBJ2-7	TRBD2
TGTGCCAGCAGCTTATTTACTACCTACGAGCAGTACTTC	CASSLFTTYEQYF	.	TRBV11-2	TRBJ2-7	.
TGTGCCAGCAGTCGAAGGGGTTCACCCCTCCACTTT	CASSRRGSPLHF	.	TRBV27	TRBJ1-6	.
TGCGCCAGCACCGGACCCGGCCTGCATGAGCAGTACTTC	CASTGPGLHEQYF	few	TRBV5-1	TRBJ2-7	.
TGCAGTGCTAGAGATAGGACTAGCGGGAGCGGTGAGACCCAGCATTTT	CSARDRTSGSGETQHF	.	TRBV20-1	TRBJ1-5	.
TGCAGCGTAGACAGGAGAAACTATGGCTACACCTTC	CSVDRRNYGYTF	.	TRBV29-1	TRBJ1-2	.
TGTGCCAGCAGCGTTAGTGGGAGGGAAGAGACCCAGTACTTC	CASSVSGREETQYF	many	TRBV9	TRBJ2-5	TRBD2
TGCGCCAGCAGGGCACAGGGATCCCCCTACGAGCAGTACTTC	CASRAQGSPYEQYF	.	TRBV5-1	TRBJ2-7	.
TGCGCCAGCAGCGCCGGACCCTACGGACCCCAGCATTTT	CASSAGPYGPQHF	.	TRBV10-2	TRBJ1-5	.
TGCGCCAGCAGTGGGGACACCGTGGGTGACTATGGCTACACCTTC	CASSGDTVGDYGYTF	.	TRBV10-1	TRBJ1-2	.
TGCAGTGCTAGAGATCTAAGGGGGACAGACTCCTACGAGCAGTACTTC	CSARDLRGTDSYEQYF	many	TRBV20-1	TRBJ2-7	TRBD1
TGCAGTGCTAGAGATTATATGAGAGGAGGCTACACCTTC	CSARDYMRGGYTF	.	TRBV20-1	TRBJ1-2	.
TGTGCCAGCAGTGAAACCGGCGGGAGCGGCTCAGAGACCCAGTACTTC	CASSETGGSGSETQYF	.	TRBV25-1	TRBJ2-5	TRBD2
TGTGCCAGCAGTGAAGGGGGGGGATACCAAGAGACCCAGTACTTC	CASSEGGGYQETQYF	.	TRBV6-1	TRBJ2-5	TRBD2
TGCAGCTCCGGGACTAGCGGAATAGCCTACGAGCAGTACTTC	CSSGTSGIAYEQYF	.	TRBV29-1	TRBJ2-7	TRBD2
TGCAGCGTTGGATCCGGACTAGCGGGCGAGCAGTACTTC	CSVGSGLAGEQYF	.	TRBV29-1	TRBJ2-7	TRBD2
TGTGCCCTCGGGACAGACTACGAGCAGTACTTC	CALGTDYEQYF	.	TRBV10-3	TRBJ2-7	TRBD1
TGCAGCGTTCCCCGCTTGACCGGGGAGCTGTTTTTT	CSVPRLTGELFF	.	TRBV29-1	TRBJ2-2	.
TGTGCCACCAGTGATTTCCCCGGGACTAGCAGATACACAGATACGCAGTATTTT	CATSDFPGTSRYTDTQYF	many	TRBV24-1	TRBJ2-3	TRBD2
TGTGCCAGCAGCTTAGATTCGAGTCCCCAGCATTTT	CASSLDSSPQHF	many	TRBV7-2	TRBJ1-5	.
TGTGCCAGCAGGGGGGACAGGGACTATAATTCACCCCTCCACTTT	CASRGDRDYNSPLHF	many	TRBV6-1	TRBJ1-6	TRBD1